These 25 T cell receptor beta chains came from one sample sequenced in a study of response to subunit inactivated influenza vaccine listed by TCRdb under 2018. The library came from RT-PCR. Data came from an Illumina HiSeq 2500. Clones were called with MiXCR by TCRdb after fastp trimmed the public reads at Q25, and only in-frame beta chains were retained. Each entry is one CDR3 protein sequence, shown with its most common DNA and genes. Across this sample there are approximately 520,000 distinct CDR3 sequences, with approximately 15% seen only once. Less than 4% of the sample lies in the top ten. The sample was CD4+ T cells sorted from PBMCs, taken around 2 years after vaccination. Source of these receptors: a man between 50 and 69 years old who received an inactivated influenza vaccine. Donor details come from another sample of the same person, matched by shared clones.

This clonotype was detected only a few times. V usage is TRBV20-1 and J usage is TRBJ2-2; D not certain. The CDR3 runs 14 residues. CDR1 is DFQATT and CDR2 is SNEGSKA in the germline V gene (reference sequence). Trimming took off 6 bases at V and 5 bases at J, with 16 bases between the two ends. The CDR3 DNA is TGCAGTGCCCGACGGACGGACCGAACCGGGGAGCTGTTTTTT. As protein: CSARRTDRTGELFF.

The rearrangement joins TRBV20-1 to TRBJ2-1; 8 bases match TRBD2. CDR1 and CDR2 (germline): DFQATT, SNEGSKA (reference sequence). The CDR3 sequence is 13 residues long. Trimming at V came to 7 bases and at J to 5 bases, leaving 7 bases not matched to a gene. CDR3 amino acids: CSGWTGGHNEQFF. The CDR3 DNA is TGCAGTGGGTGGACGGGGGGGCACAATGAGCAGTTCTTC.

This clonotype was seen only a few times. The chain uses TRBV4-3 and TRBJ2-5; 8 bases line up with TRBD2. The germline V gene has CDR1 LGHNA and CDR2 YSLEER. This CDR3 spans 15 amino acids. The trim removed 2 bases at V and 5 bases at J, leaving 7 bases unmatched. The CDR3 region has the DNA TGCGCCAGCAGCCAATCGGCGGGAGGATGGGAGACCCAGTACTTC. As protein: CASSQSAGGWETQYF.

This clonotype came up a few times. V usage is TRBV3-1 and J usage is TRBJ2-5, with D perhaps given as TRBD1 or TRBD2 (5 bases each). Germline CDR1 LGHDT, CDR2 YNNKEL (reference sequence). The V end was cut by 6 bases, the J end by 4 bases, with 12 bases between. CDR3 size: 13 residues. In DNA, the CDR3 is TGTGCCAGCAGTTCGGGACGCTCAGAGACCCAGTACTTC. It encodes CASSSGRSETQYF.

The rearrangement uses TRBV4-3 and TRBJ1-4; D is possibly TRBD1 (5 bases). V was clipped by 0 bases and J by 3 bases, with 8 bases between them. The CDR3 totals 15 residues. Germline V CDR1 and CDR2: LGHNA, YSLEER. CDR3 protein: CASSQDLQANEKLFF. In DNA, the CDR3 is TGCGCCAGCAGCCAAGATCTACAGGCTAATGAAAAACTGTTTTTT.

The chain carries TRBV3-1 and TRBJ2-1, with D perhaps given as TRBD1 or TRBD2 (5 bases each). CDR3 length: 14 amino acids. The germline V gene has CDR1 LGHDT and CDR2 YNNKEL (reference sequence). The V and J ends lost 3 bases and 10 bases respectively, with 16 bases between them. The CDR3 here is CASSQPGRGGEQFF. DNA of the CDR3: TGTGCCAGCAGCCAGCCCGGACGGGGCGGCGAGCAGTTCTTC.

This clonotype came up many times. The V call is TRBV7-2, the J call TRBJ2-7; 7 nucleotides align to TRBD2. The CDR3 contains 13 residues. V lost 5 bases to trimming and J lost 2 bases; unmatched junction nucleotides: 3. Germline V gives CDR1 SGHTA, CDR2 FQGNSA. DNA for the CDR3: TGTGCCAGCAGCCTTGGACTAGCCTACGAGCAGTACTTC. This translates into CASSLGLAYEQYF.

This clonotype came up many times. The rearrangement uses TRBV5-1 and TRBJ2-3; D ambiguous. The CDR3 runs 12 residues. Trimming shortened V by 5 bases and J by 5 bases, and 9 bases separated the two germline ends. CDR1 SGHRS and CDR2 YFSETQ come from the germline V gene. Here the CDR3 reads CASRHLGDTQYF. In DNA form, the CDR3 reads TGCGCCAGCAGACATCTGGGAGATACGCAGTATTTT.

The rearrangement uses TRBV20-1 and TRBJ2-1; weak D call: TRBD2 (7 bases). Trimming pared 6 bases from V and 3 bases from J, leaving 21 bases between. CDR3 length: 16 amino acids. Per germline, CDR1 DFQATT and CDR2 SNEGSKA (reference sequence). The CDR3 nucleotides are TGCAGTGCAAGGGGGAAGTGGGAGGGCCGCTACAATGAGCAGTTCTTC. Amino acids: CSARGKWEGRYNEQFF.

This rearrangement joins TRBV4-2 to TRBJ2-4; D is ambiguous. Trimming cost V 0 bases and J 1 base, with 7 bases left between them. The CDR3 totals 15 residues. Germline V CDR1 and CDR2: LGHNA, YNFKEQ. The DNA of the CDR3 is TGTGCCAGCAGCCAAGACCTTGCCGCCAAAAACATTCAGTACTTC. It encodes CASSQDLAAKNIQYF.

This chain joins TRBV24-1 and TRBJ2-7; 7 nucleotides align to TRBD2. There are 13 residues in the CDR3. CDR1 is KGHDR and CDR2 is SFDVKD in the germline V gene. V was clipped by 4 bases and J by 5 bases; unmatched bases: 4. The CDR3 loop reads CATSDPTSNEQYF. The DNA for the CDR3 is TGTGCCACCAGTGACCCGACTAGCAACGAGCAGTACTTC.

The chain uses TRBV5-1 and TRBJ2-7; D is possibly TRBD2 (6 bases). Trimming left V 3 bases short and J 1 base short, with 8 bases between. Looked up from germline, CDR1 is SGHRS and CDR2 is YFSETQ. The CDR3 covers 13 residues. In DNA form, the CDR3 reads TGCGCCAGCAGCTGGGGGGTATCCTACGAGCAGTACTTC. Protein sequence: CASSWGVSYEQYF.

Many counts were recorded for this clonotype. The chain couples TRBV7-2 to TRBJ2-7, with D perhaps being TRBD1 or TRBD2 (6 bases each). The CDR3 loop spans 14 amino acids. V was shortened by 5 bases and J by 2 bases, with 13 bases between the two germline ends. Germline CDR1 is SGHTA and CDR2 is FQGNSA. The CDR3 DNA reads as TGTGCCAGCAGCCCCACGGGGGCCACCTACGAGCAGTACTTC. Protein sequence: CASSPTGATYEQYF.

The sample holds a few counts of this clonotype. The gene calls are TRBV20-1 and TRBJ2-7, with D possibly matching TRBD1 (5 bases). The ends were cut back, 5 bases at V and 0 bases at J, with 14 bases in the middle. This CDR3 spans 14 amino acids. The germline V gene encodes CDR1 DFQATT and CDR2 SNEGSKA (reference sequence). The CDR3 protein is CSALGHSSSYEQYF. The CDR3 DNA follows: TGCAGTGCTTTAGGACATTCGAGCTCCTACGAGCAGTACTTC.

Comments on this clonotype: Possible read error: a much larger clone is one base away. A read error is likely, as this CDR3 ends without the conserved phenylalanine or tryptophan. The CDR3 nucleotides read TGTGCCACCAGTGATTTTACTAGGGAGCAGTTCTCC. It encodes CATSDFTREQFS. The rearrangement joins TRBV24-1 to TRBJ2-1, with D perhaps matching TRBD2 (5 bases). Per the germline V gene, CDR1 is KGHDR and CDR2 is SFDVKD. Trimming removed 1 base from V and 10 bases from J, with 7 bases in between. This CDR3 region has 12 residues.

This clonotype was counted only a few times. CDR3 residues: CASSAGTGVSTNEKLFF. CDR3 coding DNA: TGTGCCAGCAGCGCCGGGACAGGGGTGTCAACTAATGAAAAACTGTTTTTT. The chain combines TRBV9 with TRBJ1-4, with 10 bases lining up with TRBD1. This CDR3 is 17 amino acids long. Losses at the gene ends were 3 bases for V and 0 bases for J; bases not matched to a gene: 5. CDR1 SGDLS and CDR2 YYNGEE come from the germline V gene.

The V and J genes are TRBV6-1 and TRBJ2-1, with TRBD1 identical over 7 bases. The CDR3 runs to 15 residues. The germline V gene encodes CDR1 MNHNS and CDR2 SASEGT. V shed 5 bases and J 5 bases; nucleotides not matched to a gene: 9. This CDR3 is CASSPPGGLDNEQFF. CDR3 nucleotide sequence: TGTGCCAGCAGTCCTCCAGGGGGATTAGACAATGAGCAGTTCTTC.

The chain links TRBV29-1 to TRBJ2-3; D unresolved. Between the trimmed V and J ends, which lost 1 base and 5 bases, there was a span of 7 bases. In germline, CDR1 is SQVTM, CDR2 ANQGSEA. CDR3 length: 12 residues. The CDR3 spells CSVEGGGDTQYF. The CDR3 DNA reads TGCAGCGTTGAAGGGGGTGGAGATACGCAGTATTTT.

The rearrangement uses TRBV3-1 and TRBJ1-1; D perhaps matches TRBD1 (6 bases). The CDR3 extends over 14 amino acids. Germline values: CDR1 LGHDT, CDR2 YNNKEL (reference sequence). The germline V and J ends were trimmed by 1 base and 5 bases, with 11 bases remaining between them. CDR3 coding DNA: TGTGCCAGCAGCCAAGTCGGGGGCTATACTGAAGCTTTCTTT. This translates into CASSQVGGYTEAFF.

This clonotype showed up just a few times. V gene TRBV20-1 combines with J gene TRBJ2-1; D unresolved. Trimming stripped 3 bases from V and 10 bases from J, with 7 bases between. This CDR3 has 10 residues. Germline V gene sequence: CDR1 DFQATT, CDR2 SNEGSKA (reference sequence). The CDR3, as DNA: TGCAGTGCTAGTCCAGTGGAGCAGTTCTTC. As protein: CSASPVEQFF.

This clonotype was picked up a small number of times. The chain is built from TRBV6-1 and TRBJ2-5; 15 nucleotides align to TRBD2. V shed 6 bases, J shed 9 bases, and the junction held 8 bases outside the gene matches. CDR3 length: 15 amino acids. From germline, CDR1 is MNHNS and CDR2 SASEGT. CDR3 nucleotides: TGTGCCAGCAGCGACCGAGGACTAGCGGGAGGGGCCCAGTACTTC. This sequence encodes CASSDRGLAGGAQYF.

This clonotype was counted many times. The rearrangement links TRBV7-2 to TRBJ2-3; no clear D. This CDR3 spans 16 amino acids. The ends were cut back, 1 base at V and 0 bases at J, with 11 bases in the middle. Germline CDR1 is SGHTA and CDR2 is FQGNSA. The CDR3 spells CASSLEGWSSTDTQYF. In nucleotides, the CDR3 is TGTGCCAGCAGCTTAGAAGGGTGGAGTAGCACAGATACGCAGTATTTT.

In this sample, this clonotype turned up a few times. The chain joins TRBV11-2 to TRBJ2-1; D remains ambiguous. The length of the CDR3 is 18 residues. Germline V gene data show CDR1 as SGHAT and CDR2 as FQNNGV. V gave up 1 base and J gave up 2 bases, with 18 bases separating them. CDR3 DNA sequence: TGTGCCAGCAGCTTAGTTGATCTTGGGGTCCTAACCTACAATGAGCAGTTCTTC. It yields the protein CASSLVDLGVLTYNEQFF. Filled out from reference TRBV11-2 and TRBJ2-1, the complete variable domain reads EAGVAQSPRYKIIEKRQSVAFWCNPISGHATLYWYQQILGQGPKLLIQFQNNGVVDDSQLPKDRFSAERLKGVDSTLKIQPAKLEDSAVYLCASSLVDLGVLTYNEQFFGPGTRLTVL.

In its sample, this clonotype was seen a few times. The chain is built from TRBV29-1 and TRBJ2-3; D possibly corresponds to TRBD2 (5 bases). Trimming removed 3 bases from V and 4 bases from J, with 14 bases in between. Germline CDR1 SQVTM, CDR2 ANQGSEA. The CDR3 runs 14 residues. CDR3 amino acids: CSVDEGSSADTQYF. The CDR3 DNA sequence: TGCAGCGTTGATGAAGGGAGTTCGGCAGATACGCAGTATTTT.

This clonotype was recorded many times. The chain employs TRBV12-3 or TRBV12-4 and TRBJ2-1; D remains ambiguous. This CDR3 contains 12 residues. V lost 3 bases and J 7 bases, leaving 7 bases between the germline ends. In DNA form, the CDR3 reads TGTGCCAGCAGTTTTCTAGGGAATGAGCAGTTCTTC. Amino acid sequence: CASSFLGNEQFF.